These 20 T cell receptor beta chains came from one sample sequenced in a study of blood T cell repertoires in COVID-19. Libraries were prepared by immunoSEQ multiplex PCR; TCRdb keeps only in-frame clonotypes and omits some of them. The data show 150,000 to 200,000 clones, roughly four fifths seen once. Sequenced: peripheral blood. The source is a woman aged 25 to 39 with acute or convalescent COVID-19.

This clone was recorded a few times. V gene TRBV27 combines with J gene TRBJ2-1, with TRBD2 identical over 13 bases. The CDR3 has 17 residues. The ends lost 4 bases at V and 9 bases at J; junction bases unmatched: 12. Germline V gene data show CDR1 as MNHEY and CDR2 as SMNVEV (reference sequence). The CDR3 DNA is TGTGCCAGCAGTTCAATCCTTTATGGGACTAGCGGGACTGAGCAGTTCTTC. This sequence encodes CASSSILYGTSGTEQFF.

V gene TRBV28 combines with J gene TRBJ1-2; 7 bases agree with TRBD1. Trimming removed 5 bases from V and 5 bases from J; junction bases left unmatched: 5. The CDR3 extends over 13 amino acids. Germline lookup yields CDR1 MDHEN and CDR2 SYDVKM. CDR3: CASSQGGWYGYTF. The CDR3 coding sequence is TGTGCCAGCAGTCAGGGGGGTTGGTATGGCTACACCTTC.

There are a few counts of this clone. CDR3 sequence (DNA): TGCGCCAGCAGTGAACCGGGACAGGGAAACTATGGCTACACCTTC. Translating gives CASSEPGQGNYGYTF. V gene TRBV10-2 combines with J gene TRBJ1-2; 9 bases map to TRBD1. Germline V gene data show CDR1 as WSHSY and CDR2 as SAAADI. CDR3 length equals 15 residues. Trimming cost V 3 bases and J 2 bases; bases outside gene matches: 4.

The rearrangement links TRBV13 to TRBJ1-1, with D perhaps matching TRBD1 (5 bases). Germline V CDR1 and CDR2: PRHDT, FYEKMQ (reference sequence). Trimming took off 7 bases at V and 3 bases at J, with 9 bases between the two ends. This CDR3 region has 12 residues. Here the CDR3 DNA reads TGTGCCAGCACGTCGGGGGACACTGAAGCTTTCTTT. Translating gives CASTSGDTEAFF.

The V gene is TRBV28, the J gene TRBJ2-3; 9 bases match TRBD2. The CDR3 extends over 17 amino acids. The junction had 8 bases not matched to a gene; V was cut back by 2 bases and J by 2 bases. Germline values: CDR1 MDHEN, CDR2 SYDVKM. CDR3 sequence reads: CASSLGRLAVLTDTQYF. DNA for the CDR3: TGTGCCAGCAGTTTAGGGAGACTAGCGGTGCTCACAGATACGCAGTATTTT.

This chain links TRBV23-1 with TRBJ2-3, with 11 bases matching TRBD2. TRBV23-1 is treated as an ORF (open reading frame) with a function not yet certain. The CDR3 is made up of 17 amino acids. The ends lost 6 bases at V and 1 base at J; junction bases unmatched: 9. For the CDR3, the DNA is TGCGCCAGCAGGGGGAGACTAGCGGGACCTTGCACAGATACGCAGTATTTT. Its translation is CASRGRLAGPCTDTQYF.

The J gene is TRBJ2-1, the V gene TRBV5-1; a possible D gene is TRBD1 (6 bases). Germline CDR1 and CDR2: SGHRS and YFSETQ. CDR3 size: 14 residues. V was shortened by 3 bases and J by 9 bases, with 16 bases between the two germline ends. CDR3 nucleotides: TGCGCCAGCAGCTCCCACATGCGAGGGGGTGAGCAGTTCTTC. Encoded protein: CASSSHMRGGEQFF.

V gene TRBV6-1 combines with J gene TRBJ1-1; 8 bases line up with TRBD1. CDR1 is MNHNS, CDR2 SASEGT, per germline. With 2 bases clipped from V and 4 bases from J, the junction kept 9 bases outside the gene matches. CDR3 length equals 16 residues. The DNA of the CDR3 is TGTGCCAGCAGTGAAAAGGCGGAGACAGGGGCCACTGAAGCTTTCTTT. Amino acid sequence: CASSEKAETGATEAFF.

The CDR3 bases are TGCGCCAGCAGCTTGAGACTAGCGGGGGGACGGCAGTTCTTC. Amino acid sequence: CASSLRLAGGRQFF. V is TRBV5-1 and J is TRBJ2-1, with 13 nucleotides matching TRBD2. From germline, CDR1 is SGHRS and CDR2 YFSETQ. V was pared by 1 base and J by 12 bases, with 4 bases of the junction left unmatched. The CDR3 spans 14 residues.

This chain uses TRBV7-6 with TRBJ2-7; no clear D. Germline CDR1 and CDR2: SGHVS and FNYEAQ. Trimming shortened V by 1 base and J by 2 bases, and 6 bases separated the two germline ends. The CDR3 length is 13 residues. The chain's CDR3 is CASSLGSTYEQYF. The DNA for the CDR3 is TGTGCCAGCAGCTTAGGCAGTACCTACGAGCAGTACTTC.

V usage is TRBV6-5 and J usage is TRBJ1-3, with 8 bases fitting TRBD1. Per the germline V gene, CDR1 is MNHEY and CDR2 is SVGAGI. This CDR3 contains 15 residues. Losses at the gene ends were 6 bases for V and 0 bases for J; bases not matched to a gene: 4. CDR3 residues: CASSNTGGSGNTIYF. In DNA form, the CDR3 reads TGTGCCAGCAGCAACACAGGGGGCTCTGGAAACACCATATATTTT.

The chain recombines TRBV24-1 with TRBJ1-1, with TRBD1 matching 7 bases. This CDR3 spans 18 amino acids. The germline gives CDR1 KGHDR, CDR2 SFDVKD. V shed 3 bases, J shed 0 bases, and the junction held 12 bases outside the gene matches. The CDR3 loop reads CATSDLRGQANMNTEAFF. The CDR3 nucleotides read TGTGCCACCAGTGATCTTCGCGGACAGGCAAATATGAACACTGAAGCTTTCTTT.

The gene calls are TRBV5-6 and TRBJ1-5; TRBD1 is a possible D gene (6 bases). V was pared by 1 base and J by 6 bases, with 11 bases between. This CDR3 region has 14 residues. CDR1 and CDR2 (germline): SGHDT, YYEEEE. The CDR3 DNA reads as TGTGCCAGCAGCTTGTTGGGGGCCGGTCAGCCCCAGCATTTT. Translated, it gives CASSLLGAGQPQHF.

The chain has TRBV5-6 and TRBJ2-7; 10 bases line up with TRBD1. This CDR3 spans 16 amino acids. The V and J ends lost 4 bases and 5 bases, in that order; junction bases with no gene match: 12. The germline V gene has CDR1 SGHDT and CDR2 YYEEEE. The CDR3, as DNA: TGTGCCAGCAGCATAAGATATCCGGGACAGGGGAACGAGCAGTACTTC. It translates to CASSIRYPGQGNEQYF.

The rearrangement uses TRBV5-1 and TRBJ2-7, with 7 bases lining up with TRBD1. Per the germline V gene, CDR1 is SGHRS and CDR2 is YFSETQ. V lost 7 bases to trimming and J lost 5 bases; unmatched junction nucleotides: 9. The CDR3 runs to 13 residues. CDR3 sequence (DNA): TGCGCCAGCTCACTACAGGGGTCCCACGAGCAGTACTTC. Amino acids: CASSLQGSHEQYF.

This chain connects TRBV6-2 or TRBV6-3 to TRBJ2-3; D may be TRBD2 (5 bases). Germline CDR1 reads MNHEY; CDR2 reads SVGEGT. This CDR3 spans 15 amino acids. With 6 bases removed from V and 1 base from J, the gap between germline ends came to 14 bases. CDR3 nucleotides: TGTGCCAGCAGCACTAGTTTGTTCGGCACAGATACGCAGTATTTT. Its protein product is CASSTSLFGTDTQYF.

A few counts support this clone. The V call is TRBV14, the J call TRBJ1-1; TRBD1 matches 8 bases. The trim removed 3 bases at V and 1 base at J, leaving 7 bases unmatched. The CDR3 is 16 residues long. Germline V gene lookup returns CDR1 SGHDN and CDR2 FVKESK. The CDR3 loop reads CASSHRTGTGNTEAFF. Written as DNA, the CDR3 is TGTGCCAGCAGCCATAGGACAGGGACCGGGAACACTGAAGCTTTCTTT.

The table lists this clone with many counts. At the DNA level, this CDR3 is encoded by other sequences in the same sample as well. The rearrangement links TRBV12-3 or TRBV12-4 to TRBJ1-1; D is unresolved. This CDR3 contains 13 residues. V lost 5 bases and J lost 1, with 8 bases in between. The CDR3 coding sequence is TGTGCCAGCAGTCTCACAGAGAACACTGAAGCTTTCTTT. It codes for CASSLTENTEAFF.

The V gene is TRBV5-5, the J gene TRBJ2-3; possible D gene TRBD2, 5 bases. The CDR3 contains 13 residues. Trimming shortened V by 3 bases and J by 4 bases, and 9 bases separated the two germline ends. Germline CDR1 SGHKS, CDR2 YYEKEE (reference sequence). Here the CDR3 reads CASSWLAPDTQYF. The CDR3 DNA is TGTGCCAGCAGCTGGCTAGCCCCAGATACGCAGTATTTT.

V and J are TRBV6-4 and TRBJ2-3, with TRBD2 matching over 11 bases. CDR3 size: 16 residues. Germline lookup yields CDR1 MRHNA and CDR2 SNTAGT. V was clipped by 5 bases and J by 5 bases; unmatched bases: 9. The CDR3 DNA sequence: TGTGCCAGCAGTCCTTCTAGCGGGGGGCCGGTAGATACGCAGTATTTT. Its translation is CASSPSSGGPVDTQYF.